This entry describes one T cell receptor beta chain. The target antigen is unknown. There are 14 residues in the CDR3. Trimming took 6 bases from V and 3 from J, leaving 12 bases between them. This sample stems from a study of response to subunit inactivated influenza vaccine. General study results and limits: The authors put forward the suggestion that each seasonal influenza vaccination may bring in only a limited number of new T cells.

MiXCR was run by TCRdb on the RT-PCR reads, yielding one entry per CDR3 protein. The sample yields about 520,000 distinct CDR3 sequences, around 7.7% seen once. The sequences come from PBMCs from blood, collected 23 to 25 months after vaccination. The chain has TRBV12-3 or TRBV12-4 and TRBJ1-5, with D unresolved. This clonotype originated in a man between 50 and 75 years old who received an inactivated influenza vaccine. In DNA form, the CDR3 reads TGTGCCAGCAGCCGACGGGATTTCAATCAGCCCCAGCATTTT. Translating gives CASSRRDFNQPQHF.